This T cell receptor (beta chain) appears in the sequencing data of a study of blood T cell repertoires in COVID-19. Study overall: PBMCs, B-cell-depleted T cells, or T cells provided the cDNA or gDNA that made up the material.

Repertoires were generated with immunoSEQ multiplex PCR, while TCRdb's copy carries only in-frame clones and drops some. The repertoire holds tens of thousands of clones, with less than 90% as singletons. The CDR3 runs to 13 residues. CDR1 is LNHDA, CDR2 SQIVND, per germline (reference sequence). V was trimmed by 3 bases and J by 9 bases, leaving 9 bases between them. The origin of this receptor is a human donor in a cohort sampled during active COVID-19. The chain uses TRBV19 and TRBJ1-6; D unclear. The sample was peripheral blood. DNA of the CDR3: TGTGCCAGTAGTATGTTTGCCGGTTCACCCCTCCACTTT. This encodes CASSMFAGSPLHF.